The T cell receptor (beta chain) described here comes from a study of T-cell reconstitution after alpha-beta-depleted transplantation in children. The CDR3 spans 14 residues. Per germline, CDR1 SGHRS and CDR2 YFSETQ. The V end was cut by 1 base, the J end by 8 bases, with 15 bases between. General study results and limits: Certain patients had high TCRbeta diversity at day 60, and it came from recipient T cells and thymic progenitors that survived. Fresh T-cell production supplied most of the T-cell counts and diversity seen one year after transplant. Approximately two months post-transplant, alpha-beta T cells reportedly originated from several hundred expanded graft clones.

Unique molecular identifiers were built into the TCRbeta library. TCRdb processed the PCR reads anew with MiXCR; each CDR3 protein has one entry. Here the sample spans 180,000 or so distinct CDR3 sequences, roughly 6.3% being singletons. Note on this clonotype: What it binds is not known.

This material consisted of PBMCs, taken before TCRalphabeta/CD19-depleted stem cell transplant. The sequence was obtained from a girl under two years old with combined immunodeficiency, due to receive a stem cell transplant. This sequence joins TRBV5-1 and TRBJ1-1; D might be TRBD1 (5 bases). The CDR3 DNA reads as TGCGCCAGCAGCTTGATTGGTACAGGACTAGAAGCTTTCTTT. It encodes CASSLIGTGLEAFF. Supplemented by reference TRBV5-1 and TRBJ1-1, the full variable domain reads KAGVTQTPRYLIKTRGQQVTLSCSPISGHRSVSWYQQTPGQGLQFLFEYFSETQRNKGNFPGRFSGRQFSNSRSEMNVSTLELGDSALYLCASSLIGTGLEAFFGQGTRLTVV.